The 6 T cell receptor beta chains in this list originate from one sample, sequenced in a study of graft-versus-host responses after intestinal transplantation. The starting material, graft tissue, was processed to release intraepithelial and lamina propria lymphocytes. Method: immunoSEQ multiplex PCR; TCRdb's copy keeps in-frame clones and lacks some. The repertoire consists of 17,000 or so clones, with 82% occurring once and the leading ten covering about 6.1%. The specimen was ileum tissue, collected 17 days after transplant. The receptors come from a human patient who received an intestinal transplant, so some T cells may come from the graft donor.

This chain joins TRBV4-2 and TRBJ1-2; D gene unclear. Trimming pared 1 base from V and 1 base from J, leaving 4 bases between. The CDR3 spans 13 residues. Germline assignment: CDR1 LGHNA and CDR2 YNFKEQ. The CDR3 sequence: CASSQGDNYGYTF. The CDR3 nucleotides are TGTGCCAGCAGCCAAGGGGATAACTATGGCTACACCTTC.

The chain uses TRBV5-1 and TRBJ2-7, with TRBD2 identical over 11 bases. The CDR3 is 16 residues long. Unmatched junction bases numbered 8, after V lost 4 bases and J lost 2 bases. Germline V gene data show CDR1 as SGHRS and CDR2 as YFSETQ. This CDR3 is CASSLSQLAGAYEQYF. DNA of the CDR3: TGCGCCAGCAGCCTGTCACAACTAGCGGGAGCCTACGAGCAGTACTTC.

The gene calls are TRBV5-1 and TRBJ2-2, with D possibly matching TRBD1 (6 bases). Trimming left V 2 bases short and J 0 bases short, with 11 bases between. Germline CDR1 is SGHRS and CDR2 is YFSETQ. This CDR3 spans 16 amino acids. Written as DNA, the CDR3 is TGCGCCAGCAGCTTAAGTTGGGGGCCGAACACCGGGGAGCTGTTTTTT. Protein product: CASSLSWGPNTGELFF.

This clone was counted only a few times. The gene calls are TRBV5-1 and TRBJ2-1, with D unclear. V shed 0 bases and J shed 7 bases, with 5 bases lying between them. Looked up from germline, CDR1 is SGHRS and CDR2 is YFSETQ. The CDR3 is 12 residues long. Here the CDR3 reads CASSLARNEQFF. In DNA, the CDR3 is TGCGCCAGCAGCTTGGCGCGTAATGAGCAGTTCTTC.

This chain uses TRBV7-8 with TRBJ2-5, with a tentative D call TRBD1 (6 bases). Gene TRBJ2-7 matches the end of the DNA better, so the J call may be wrong. The CDR3 has 15 residues. Germline lookup yields CDR1 SGHVS and CDR2 FQNEAQ. The CDR3 nucleotides read TGTGCCAGCAGCTTAAGCAAAGGACAGACCTACGAGCAGTACTTC. This sequence encodes CASSLSKGQTYEQYF.

This clone was seen just once. V is TRBV7-2 and J is TRBJ1-3; 10 positions agree with TRBD1. The CDR3 runs to 20 residues. The V segment lost 0 bases and the J segment 4 bases; nucleotides outside the gene matches: 15. Germline assignment: CDR1 SGHTA and CDR2 FQGNSA. The DNA of the CDR3 is TGTGCCAGCAGCTTAGCAGACCCGGGACAGGGGCTGAACCTAGGAAACACCATATATTTT. The encoded protein is CASSLADPGQGLNLGNTIYF.